These 31 T cell receptor beta chains originate from one sample sequenced in a study of cytomegalovirus exposure and HLA in healthy donors. The study ran its PCR with 60 Vbeta and 13 Jbeta primers. Sequenced by immunoSEQ multiplex PCR; TCRdb stores in-frame clones only, minus some. The table shows about 92,000 clones, with around four fifths occurring only once. Sequenced material: PBMCs. Every receptor here comes from a man in his forties or fifties in good health and CMV-seropositive.

The CDR3 nucleotides are TGTGCCAGCAGCCTCCGGACGGGGGAGACCCAGTACTTC. Encoded protein: CASSLRTGETQYF. This chain uses TRBV9 with TRBJ2-7, with D maybe TRBD2 (5 bases). The end of the DNA aligns better with TRBJ2-5, so the J call may be wrong. CDR1 is SGDLS and CDR2 is YYNGEE in the germline V gene. The CDR3 has 13 amino acids.

This clone came up a few times. The genes are TRBV7-9 and TRBJ2-1, with a tentative D call TRBD1 (5 bases). Germline V lookup: CDR1 SEHNR, CDR2 FQNEAQ (reference sequence). This CDR3 comprises 12 residues. V was clipped by 2 bases and J by 6 bases, with 5 bases between them. CDR3 in amino acids: CASSLTGNEQFF. The CDR3, as DNA: TGTGCCAGCAGCTTAACAGGCAATGAGCAGTTCTTC.

The chain joins TRBV5-1 to TRBJ2-2, with 8 bases matching TRBD2. This CDR3 is 15 amino acids long. CDR1 is SGHRS, CDR2 YFSETQ, per germline. V dropped 2 bases and J dropped 4; count of bases not matched to a gene: 4. In nucleotides, the CDR3 is TGCGCCAGCAGCTTAACGGGGGGGAGCACCGGGGAGCTGTTTTTT. Its translation is CASSLTGGSTGELFF. The full variable domain, rest sourced from reference TRBV5-1 and TRBJ2-2, is KAGVTQTPRYLIKTRGQQVTLSCSPISGHRSVSWYQQTPGQGLQFLFEYFSETQRNKGNFPGRFSGRQFSNSRSEMNVSTLELGDSALYLCASSLTGGSTGELFFGEGSRLTVL.

This clone was counted a few times. V is TRBV6-5 and J is TRBJ2-1, with 7 positions matching TRBD2. J lost 0 bases, V lost 5 bases, and 4 bases had no gene match. This CDR3 is built from 15 residues. The V gene's germline CDR1 is MNHEY and CDR2 SVGAGI. The CDR3 region is CASSTGGSSYNEQFF. The CDR3 nucleotides read TGTGCCAGCAGTACGGGGGGATCCTCCTACAATGAGCAGTTCTTC.

This chain connects TRBV27 to TRBJ2-1, with TRBD2 as a possible D gene (5 bases). V was shortened by 4 bases and J by 1 base, with 14 bases between the two germline ends. The CDR3 is 16 residues long. Germline loops: CDR1 MNHEY, CDR2 SMNVEV (reference sequence). The CDR3: CASSSGLFSSYNEQFF. The CDR3, as DNA: TGTGCCAGCAGTTCAGGACTTTTCTCGTCCTACAATGAGCAGTTCTTC.

Notes on this clone: Germline is not matched at one junction end, which may reflect a read error. The chain recombines TRBV30 with TRBJ1-6; a possible D gene is TRBD1 (5 bases). Germline V gives CDR1 GTSNPN, CDR2 SVGIG (reference sequence). The CDR3 loop spans 14 amino acids. The CDR3 coding sequence is TGTGCCTGGAGTGCCAGGGTTGGGAATTCACCCCTCAACTTT. It is translated as CAWSARVGNSPLNF.

J is TRBJ1-5 and V is TRBV6-1; 7 bases match TRBD1. V shed 3 bases and J 7 bases; nucleotides not matched to a gene: 6. Germline assignment: CDR1 MNHNS and CDR2 SASEGT. The CDR3 totals 14 residues. CDR3 in amino acids: CASSDGQVGQPQHF. The DNA of the CDR3 is TGTGCCAGCAGTGACGGACAGGTTGGGCAGCCCCAGCATTTT.

The chain couples TRBV18 to TRBJ1-1, with TRBD1 matching over 12 bases. V gave up 6 bases and J gave up 4 bases; unmatched junction bases: 9. This CDR3 is built from 16 residues. Germline V gene sequence: CDR1 KGHSH, CDR2 LQKENI. CDR3 DNA: TGTGCCAGCTCCCCTCAGGGACAGGGGGCGGGCACTGAAGCTTTCTTT. It translates to CASSPQGQGAGTEAFF.

This sequence joins TRBV5-4 and TRBJ2-7; tentatively, D is TRBD1 (6 bases). Trimming removed 1 base at V and 1 base at J, with 15 bases between. The CDR3 loop spans 16 amino acids. Germline V gene data show CDR1 as SGHNT and CDR2 as YYREEE (reference sequence). The CDR3 protein is CASSLSGEGRSYEQYF. For the CDR3, the DNA is TGTGCCAGCAGCTTGTCAGGGGAAGGTAGGTCCTACGAGCAGTACTTC.

The J gene is TRBJ1-6, the V gene TRBV5-5, with TRBD1 identical over 7 bases. Losses at the gene ends were 4 bases for V and 15 bases for J; bases not matched to a gene: 7. The germline V gene has CDR1 SGHKS and CDR2 YYEKEE (reference sequence). The CDR3 is 12 residues long. CDR3 loop: CASSDTGVLLHF. CDR3 in DNA: TGTGCCAGCAGCGATACAGGGGTACTCCTCCACTTT.

The V gene is TRBV19, the J gene TRBJ2-3; D gene unclear. This CDR3 is 12 amino acids long. Germline values: CDR1 LNHDA, CDR2 SQIVND (reference sequence). The V gene lost 6 bases and the J gene lost 5 bases, with 9 bases spanning the gap. CDR3 loop: CASSRRGDTQYF. DNA of the CDR3: TGTGCCAGTAGCCGGAGAGGAGATACGCAGTATTTT.

The rearrangement links TRBV11-2 to TRBJ2-1; TRBD2 aligns across 8 bases. The V gene's germline CDR1 is SGHAT and CDR2 FQNNGV. The ends lost 5 bases at V and 5 bases at J; junction bases unmatched: 14. This CDR3 region has 17 residues. The CDR3 loop reads CASSVNPGGGVNNEQFF. The CDR3 DNA follows: TGTGCCAGCAGCGTCAATCCGGGAGGGGGGGTCAACAATGAGCAGTTCTTC.

This chain links TRBV20-1 with TRBJ1-1; D not resolved. Trimming shortened V by 6 bases and J by 4 bases, and 6 bases separated the two germline ends. The CDR3 totals 10 residues. Germline V gives CDR1 DFQATT, CDR2 SNEGSKA (reference sequence). The CDR3 bases are TGCAGTGCCTACGGCACTGAAGCTTTCTTT. Translation: CSAYGTEAFF.

The V gene is TRBV28, the J gene TRBJ1-4; TRBD1 matches at 9 bases. The CDR3 has 16 residues. The V gene's germline CDR1 is MDHEN and CDR2 SYDVKM. The V gene end was trimmed by 2 bases and the J gene end by 8 bases; junction bases not matched to a gene: 9. The CDR3 bases are TGTGCCAGCAGTTTAGTGGACAGGGGACTAGGAGAAAAACTGTTTTTT. Encoded protein: CASSLVDRGLGEKLFF.

This chain joins TRBV11-2 and TRBJ2-1; D gene uncertain. From germline, CDR1 is SGHAT and CDR2 FQNNGV. This CDR3 is 19 amino acids long. V dropped 1 base and J dropped 0 bases, with 19 bases sitting between them. CDR3 protein: CASSLGATAGTSSYNEQFF. The CDR3 bases are TGTGCCAGCAGCTTAGGAGCGACGGCCGGTACGAGCTCCTACAATGAGCAGTTCTTC.

The CDR3 loop is CASSPPGQGAGGANVLTF. CDR3 in DNA: TGTGCCAGCTCACCACCGGGACAGGGGGCGGGCGGGGCCAACGTCCTGACTTTC. This sequence joins TRBV18 and TRBJ2-6, with 12 bases that match TRBD1. The V gene's germline CDR1 is KGHSH and CDR2 LQKENI. The CDR3 is 18 amino acids. With V trimmed by 0 bases and J by 4 bases, 4 bases remained unmatched.

This clone was observed a handful of times. This sequence joins TRBV11-2 and TRBJ2-2, with 8 bases matching TRBD2. The V segment lost 0 bases and the J segment 6 bases; nucleotides outside the gene matches: 6. This CDR3 is 16 amino acids long. Germline V gene data show CDR1 as SGHAT and CDR2 as FQNNGV. The CDR3 here is CASSLEGAGVSGELFF. As DNA, the CDR3 is TGTGCCAGCAGCTTAGAGGGAGCGGGGGTCTCCGGGGAGCTGTTTTTT.

The chain employs TRBV7-2 and TRBJ1-6; D unresolved. Germline V gene data show CDR1 as SGHTA and CDR2 as FQGNSA. The V gene lost 1 base and the J gene lost 0 bases, with 4 bases spanning the gap. The CDR3 sequence is 15 residues long. The chain's CDR3 is CASSLDSSYNSPLHF. In DNA form, the CDR3 reads TGTGCCAGCAGCTTAGACAGCTCCTATAATTCACCCCTCCACTTT.

The chain is built from TRBV18 and TRBJ2-7; D unresolved. V lost 2 bases to trimming and J lost 4 bases, with 6 bases between them. The CDR3 consists of 12 residues. Germline CDR1 KGHSH, CDR2 LQKENI. The CDR3, as DNA: TGTGCCAGCTCACCATCCGTTTACGAGCAGTACTTC. Protein sequence: CASSPSVYEQYF. Full variable domain (rest looked up from reference TRBV18 and TRBJ2-7): NAGVMQNPRHLVRRRGQEARLRCSPMKGHSHVYWYRQLPEEGLKFMVYLQKENIIDESGMPKERFSAEFPKEGPSILRIQQVVRGDSAAYFCASSPSVYEQYFGPGTRLTVT.

The CDR3 loop is CASSDRQAPYEQYF. CDR3 nucleotide sequence: TGTGCCAGCAGCGATCGACAGGCCCCCTACGAGCAGTACTTC. The V gene is TRBV5-6, the J gene TRBJ2-7; perhaps TRBD1 as D (6 bases). V lost 4 bases to trimming and J lost 2 bases, with 13 bases between them. The CDR3 length is 14 residues. CDR1 is SGHDT, CDR2 YYEEEE, per germline.

The chain carries TRBV10-1 and TRBJ1-5; 9 bases match TRBD1. Germline CDR1 WNHNN, CDR2 SYGVQD (reference sequence). The CDR3 runs to 14 residues. Trimming at V came to 6 bases and at J to 6 bases, leaving 6 bases not matched to a gene. The CDR3 loop is CASRAGQGCQPQHF. The CDR3 nucleotides are TGCGCCAGCAGGGCTGGACAGGGGTGTCAGCCCCAGCATTTT.

J is TRBJ1-2 and V is TRBV14; 7 nucleotides agree with TRBD1. The V segment lost 2 bases and the J segment 7 bases; nucleotides outside the gene matches: 4. The V gene's germline CDR1 is SGHDN and CDR2 FVKESK. This CDR3 region has 13 residues. The CDR3 here is CASSQWTGSGYTF. The CDR3 DNA is TGTGCCAGCAGCCAATGGACAGGCTCTGGCTACACCTTC.

The J gene is TRBJ2-7, the V gene TRBV5-1; TRBD1 agrees at 8 bases. This CDR3 is built from 16 residues. Germline trimming cut 0 bases from V and 5 bases from J; bases unmatched to any gene: 10. Germline V CDR1 and CDR2: SGHRS, YFSETQ. CDR3 in amino acids: CASSLASDRGPHEQYF. The CDR3 bases are TGCGCCAGCAGCTTGGCCTCCGACAGGGGACCCCACGAGCAGTACTTC. Full variable domain (missing parts from reference TRBV5-1 and TRBJ2-7): KAGVTQTPRYLIKTRGQQVTLSCSPISGHRSVSWYQQTPGQGLQFLFEYFSETQRNKGNFPGRFSGRQFSNSRSEMNVSTLELGDSALYLCASSLASDRGPHEQYFGPGTRLTVT.

The chain uses TRBV11-1 and TRBJ1-4, with 9 bases identical to TRBD1. In germline, CDR1 is SGHAT, CDR2 FQDESV (reference sequence). CDR3 length: 17 amino acids. V lost 4 bases, J lost 2 bases, and 8 bases stayed unmatched. The CDR3 protein is CASSSRTGEVTNEKLFF. For the CDR3, the DNA is TGTGCCAGCAGCTCTCGGACAGGGGAAGTGACTAATGAAAAACTGTTTTTT.

CDR3 coding DNA: TGTGCCAGTAGTGTTAGCGGGGGAAGGGAGACCCAGTACTTC. Translating gives CASSVSGGRETQYF. This rearrangement joins TRBV19 to TRBJ2-5; the match to TRBD2 covers 9 bases. This CDR3 is built from 14 residues. In germline, CDR1 is LNHDA, CDR2 SQIVND (reference sequence). J lost 5 bases, V lost 5 bases, and 6 bases had no gene match.

This chain joins TRBV7-9 and TRBJ2-7, with a possible D match to TRBD2 (7 bases). Germline assignment: CDR1 SEHNR and CDR2 FQNEAQ (reference sequence). The CDR3 length is 14 residues. Trimming cost V 8 bases and J 0 bases, with 14 bases left between them. For the CDR3, the DNA is TGTGCCAGCGCTAGGGGGGGAAGCTCCTACGAGCAGTACTTC. It specifies CASARGGSSYEQYF. Full variable domain (rest looked up from reference TRBV7-9 and TRBJ2-7): DTGVSQNPRHKITKRGQNVTFRCDPISEHNRLYWYRQTLGQGPEFLTYFQNEAQLEKSRLLSDRFSAERPKGSFSTLEIQRTEQGDSAMYLCASARGGSSYEQYFGPGTRLTVT.

CDR3 sequence reads: CASRTLAGGHNEQFF. Here the CDR3 DNA reads TGTGCCAGCAGAACACTAGCGGGGGGTCACAATGAGCAGTTCTTC. The chain recombines TRBV6-4 with TRBJ2-1, with 12 bases lining up with TRBD2. The CDR3 loop spans 15 amino acids. Germline CDR1 is MRHNA and CDR2 is SNTAGT. Germline trimming cut 6 bases from V and 5 bases from J; bases unmatched to any gene: 5.

This chain connects TRBV9 to TRBJ2-5; 10 nucleotides align to TRBD1. J gave up 4 bases and V 0 bases, and 3 bases lay outside the gene matches. The germline CDR1 and CDR2 sequences are SGDLS and YYNGEE. This CDR3 is 15 amino acids long. DNA for the CDR3: TGTGCCAGCAGCGTAGAAGGGACAGGGGTAGAGACCCAGTACTTC. Protein product: CASSVEGTGVETQYF.

This clone was seen just once. The rearrangement links TRBV6-1 to TRBJ2-7; TRBD2 aligns across 9 bases. The V gene end was trimmed by 4 bases and the J gene end by 2 bases; junction bases not matched to a gene: 9. CDR3 length equals 16 residues. Looked up from germline, CDR1 is MNHNS and CDR2 is SASEGT. The CDR3 loop is CASSGVGAGGPYEQYF. The CDR3 region has the DNA TGTGCCAGCAGTGGAGTAGGAGCGGGGGGTCCCTACGAGCAGTACTTC.

The CDR3 region is CASSMGEMNTEAFF. CDR3 nucleotide sequence: TGTGCCAGTAGTATGGGAGAAATGAACACTGAAGCTTTCTTT. The V call is TRBV19, the J call TRBJ1-1, with D unclear. This CDR3 spans 14 amino acids. Germline CDR1 reads LNHDA; CDR2 reads SQIVND (reference sequence). V dropped 3 bases and J dropped 0 bases, with 8 bases sitting between them.

V gene TRBV13 combines with J gene TRBJ1-1; no firm D call. Germline CDR1 PRHDT, CDR2 FYEKMQ (reference sequence). Deletions cut 4 bases from V and 6 bases from J, with 15 bases between. CDR3 length: 14 amino acids. The CDR3 nucleotides are TGTGCCAGCAGCTCGTATACAGAGCTCGCTGAAGCTTTCTTT. It codes for CASSSYTELAEAFF.